One T cell receptor beta chain is described in this entry. The PCR made use of 60 Vbeta and 13 Jbeta primers. Assay used: immunoSEQ multiplex PCR; TCRdb lists only in-frame clones, some missing. The sample gives approximately 100,000 clones, roughly 82% of which show up once; more than 0.95% is in the top ten. The record originates from a study of cytomegalovirus exposure and HLA in healthy donors. The CDR3 runs to 15 residues. Germline V gene lookup returns CDR1 SNHLY and CDR2 FYNNEI. V was clipped by 4 bases and J by 2 bases, with 15 bases between them. The specimen was PBMCs. V is TRBV2 and J is TRBJ2-7; the D gene is possibly TRBD1 (5 bases). This receptor was taken from a woman aged 18 to 35 in good health and CMV-seronegative. The CDR3 DNA is TGTGCCAGCAGTGGTCAACAGGTGGGAACCTACGAGCAGTACTTC. Protein product: CASSGQQVGTYEQYF. The whole variable domain, remainder taken from reference TRBV2 and TRBJ2-7, is EPEVTQTPSHQVTQMGQEVILRCVPISNHLYFYWYRQILGQKVEFLVSFYNNEISEKSEIFDDQFSVERPDGSNFTLKIRSTKLEDSAMYFCASSGQQVGTYEQYFGPGTRLTVT.